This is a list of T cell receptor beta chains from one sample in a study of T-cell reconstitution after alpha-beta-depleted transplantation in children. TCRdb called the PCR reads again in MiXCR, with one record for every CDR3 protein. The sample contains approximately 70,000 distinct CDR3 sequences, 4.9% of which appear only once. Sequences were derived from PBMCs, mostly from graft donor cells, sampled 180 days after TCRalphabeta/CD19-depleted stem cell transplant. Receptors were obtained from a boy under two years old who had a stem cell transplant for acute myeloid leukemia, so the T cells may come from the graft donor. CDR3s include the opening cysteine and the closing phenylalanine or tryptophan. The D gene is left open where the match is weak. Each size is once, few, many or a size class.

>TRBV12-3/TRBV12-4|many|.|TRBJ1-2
TGTGCCATTCTACAGGGTGATGGCTACACCTTC
CAILQGDGYTF
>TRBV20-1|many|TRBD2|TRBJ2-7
TGCAGTGCTAGAGATTACCTAGCGGGGGGTTACGAGCAGTACTTC
CSARDYLAGGYEQYF
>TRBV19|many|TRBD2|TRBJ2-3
TGTGCCAGTAGTGCCGACGGGGGGATCAGCACAGATACGCAGTATTTT
CASSADGGISTDTQYF
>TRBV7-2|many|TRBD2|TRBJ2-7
TGTGCCAGCAGCTTCATAGCGGGGGCGGGCTACGAGCAGTACTTC
CASSFIAGAGYEQYF
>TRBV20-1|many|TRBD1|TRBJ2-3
TGCAGTGCTAAACGGGACAGCCTAGATACGCAGTATTTT
CSAKRDSLDTQYF
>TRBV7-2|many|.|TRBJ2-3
TGTGCCAGCAGCCTAGGCCCACTAACAGATACGCAGTATTTT
CASSLGPLTDTQYF
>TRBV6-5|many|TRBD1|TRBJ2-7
TGTGCCAGCGGGCCCCCAAATTCTTTCAGGGGGTACGAGCAGTACTTC
CASGPPNSFRGYEQYF
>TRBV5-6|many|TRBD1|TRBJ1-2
TGTGCCAGCAGCTCTGGGACAGGGGGCCCCTATGGCTACACCTTC
CASSSGTGGPYGYTF
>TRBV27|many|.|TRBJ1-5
TGTGCCAGCAGTTTAGCGGGGGGGTTCAATCAGCCCCAGCATTTT
CASSLAGGFNQPQHF
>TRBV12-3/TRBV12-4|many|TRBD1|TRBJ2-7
TGTGCCAGCGGGGGACAATCTGACAGGGCTATCTCCTACGAGCAGTACTTC
CASGGQSDRAISYEQYF
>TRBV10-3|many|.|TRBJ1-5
TGTGCCATCAGTGAGTCGATGGAGGGCCGCAGACAGCCCCAGCATTTT
CAISESMEGRRQPQHF
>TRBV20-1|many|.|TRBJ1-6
TGCAGTGCTAGGAAAGACTATAATTCACCCCTCCACTTT
CSARKDYNSPLHF